This T cell receptor beta chain was identified in a study of CD8+ T cells in alopecia areata (dated 2018 in TCRdb). About the full investigation: Skin from C3H/HeJ donors aged about 6-12 months with spontaneous alopecia was grafted onto female C3H/HeJ recipients aged roughly 6-10 weeks. To study T cell clonal expansion in alopecia areata, the researchers applied high-throughput TCRbeta sequencing to both the C3H/HeJ mouse model and human patients. Human TCRbeta sequencing covered scalp tissue and sorted CD4+ and CD8+ peripheral blood T cells from patchy and totalis/universalis alopecia areata patients and healthy controls. Scalp clonality was compared across normal scalp (n=4), patchy alopecia areata scalp (n=8), and alopecia totalis/universalis scalp (n=8). RNA was obtained with the PAXgene miRNA kit for fixed scalp, the miRNeasy kit for PBMCs, and the RNeasy kit for mouse skin. immunoSEQ multiplex PCR using 35 Vbeta forward primers and 13 Jbeta reverse primers was used to amplify TCRbeta CDR3 regions. Results the study describes overall, beyond this receptor: Scalp TCR repertoire analysis is complicated because resident alphabeta T cells in normal human skin are also sequenced, whereas mouse skin is dominated by gammadelta T cells. Lesional scalp, especially in alopecia totalis/universalis, showed higher clonality and more expanded CD8+ clones than normal scalp, suggesting antigenic drive. Shared TCR sequences between patients were less evident than in mice, which may be partly attributable to HLA diversity in the patient population.

The germline V gene gives CDR1 as NSHNY and CDR2 as SYGAGN. The V end loses 0 bases and the J end loses 6 bases, and a stretch of 7 bases separates them. The CDR3, from cysteine to phenylalanine, totals 13 residues. Of the CDR3's DNA, 27 bases were read; they are in frame from base 1. Library prep was done by the immunoSEQ multiplex PCR assay. For TCR sequencing, RNA was extracted from every sample and reverse transcribed into cDNA to serve as template. First-strand cDNA was synthesized with SuperScript III using a 2:1 mix of oligo-dT and random hexamers. Amplification bias was assessed with a synthetic immune receptor repertoire, and residual bias was removed computationally. Libraries were sequenced on Illumina HiSeq using 60 bp reads that covered the CDR3 and were read from J toward V. In the original analysis: Raw reads were preprocessed to remove errors, and CDR3 was defined by IMGT conventions from the conserved cysteine to phenylalanine. Clonality was computed by normalizing Shannon entropy by log2 of the number of productive unique TCRs and subtracting the result from 1. Scalp TCRbeta sequences were cross-referenced with sorted blood CD4 and CD8 repertoires so that the CD4 or CD8 identity of scalp clones could be inferred. Imported from immuneACCESS, the table was reduced by TCRdb to in-frame sequences with V and J called. These copies leave out some clones; in studies compared against another copy, an unresolved V gene accounts for under half, and the cause of the remainder is not known. D and trimming were read from the DNA, whereas the V and J calls and clone size are those reported in that table. In this sample the table shows around 300,000 clones, and no singletons are among them. The ten largest clones add up to around 1.2% of the sample.

Comments on this clone: The antigen this receptor binds is unknown. Because this receptor comes from a mouse, its gene names and germline sequences follow the mouse reference. Coverage ceases 4 residues before the CDR3 finishes, and the germline J gene fills in the end.

Cells from pooled mouse cutaneous lymph nodes were stained for CD4, CD8alpha, NKG2D, NKG2ACE and other markers and then sorted on a BD Influx. Sequences were obtained from CD4+ T cells sorted from a lymph node. The chain is made from TRBV13-1 and TRBJ2-1; the D gene is possibly TRBD1, with 5 bases matching. The TCR was taken from a C3H/HeJ mouse with alopecia areata. Mice belonging to this strain carry MHC haplotype H2-k. The CDR3 DNA, read in part, is TGTGCCAGCAGTGATGCAGGGATTGCT. Protein translation: CASSDAGIA. The full CDR3 is CASSDAGIAEQFF.